These 22 T cell receptor beta chains came from one sample sequenced in a study of control samples from healthy donors and cancer patients. Method: immunoSEQ multiplex PCR; TCRdb's copy keeps in-frame clones and lacks some. The table records 130,000 or so clones, 90% to 95% of them present only once. Material for sequencing was blood. The receptor source for this set is a man aged 35-49 years in good health.

V gene TRBV6-5 combines with J gene TRBJ1-3; the D is unclear. From germline, CDR1 is MNHEY and CDR2 SVGAGI. Trimming removed 6 bases at V and 0 bases at J, with 9 bases between. The CDR3 extends over 14 amino acids. CDR3 protein: CASRDGSSGNTIYF. The CDR3 bases are TGTGCCAGCAGGGACGGGAGCTCTGGAAACACCATATATTTT.

This clone was observed a single time. The rearrangement uses TRBV5-1 and TRBJ2-2; a weak D match, TRBD2 (6 bases). CDR3 length: 15 residues. V gave up 2 bases and J gave up 5 bases, with 13 bases separating them. Germline assignment: CDR1 SGHRS and CDR2 YFSETQ. The CDR3 nucleotides read TGCGCCAGCAGCTTTGGCCAGGGAGGAACCGGGGAGCTGTTTTTT. Translation: CASSFGQGGTGELFF.

V usage is TRBV11-2 and J usage is TRBJ1-1; D is uncertain. This CDR3 comprises 14 residues. CDR1 SGHAT and CDR2 FQNNGV come from the germline V gene. Trimming removed 0 bases at V and 1 base at J, with 6 bases between. In DNA, the CDR3 is TGTGCCAGCAGCTTAGAACCGGGGAACACTGAAGCTTTCTTT. Translated: CASSLEPGNTEAFF.

In its sample, this clone was seen once. The chain is built from TRBV5-1 and TRBJ2-1; 10 nucleotides align to TRBD2. This CDR3 is 11 amino acids long. Per germline, CDR1 SGHRS and CDR2 YFSETQ. V lost 5 bases and J lost 15; bases outside the gene matches: 5. In DNA, the CDR3 is TGCGCCAGCAGTCCGGGACTAGCGTTGTTCTTC. Translation gives CASSPGLALFF.

This chain connects TRBV7-3 to TRBJ2-2; D unresolved. CDR3 length equals 13 residues. Germline V CDR1 and CDR2: SGHTA, FQGTGA. V lost 2 bases to trimming and J lost 6 bases, with 7 bases between them. CDR3 sequence (DNA): TGTGCCAGCAGCTTACAAATTGCCGGGGAGCTGTTTTTT. As protein: CASSLQIAGELFF.

The chain combines TRBV4-1 with TRBJ2-7; D gene uncertain. Deletions cut 2 bases from V and 4 bases from J, with 9 bases between. Germline V gene sequence: CDR1 MGHRA, CDR2 YSYEKL. This CDR3 is built from 13 residues. This CDR3 reads CASSQRPSYEQYF. CDR3 in DNA: TGCGCCAGCAGCCAACGGCCCTCATACGAGCAGTACTTC.

V gene TRBV6-5 combines with J gene TRBJ1-2, with D unclear. Trimming cost V 6 bases and J 0 bases, with 14 bases left between them. Germline CDR1 reads MNHEY; CDR2 reads SVGAGI. The CDR3 is 15 residues long. CDR3 DNA sequence: TGTGCCAGCAGCGAGAGGGCAGATACTAACTATGGCTACACCTTC. Translated, it gives CASSERADTNYGYTF.

The chain employs TRBV18 and TRBJ1-1, with 7 bases that match TRBD1. The CDR3 consists of 15 residues. V lost 1 base to trimming and J lost 2 bases; unmatched junction nucleotides: 4. Germline lookup yields CDR1 KGHSH and CDR2 LQKENI. The CDR3 spells CASSPLGQVNTEAFF. The CDR3 DNA sequence: TGTGCCAGCTCACCACTCGGACAGGTCAACACTGAAGCTTTCTTT.

CDR3 protein: CASSPQEILTDTQYF. The CDR3 DNA follows: TGTGCCAGTAGTCCGCAGGAGATACTCACAGATACGCAGTATTTT. V and J are TRBV19 and TRBJ2-3; D call uncertain. V shed 5 bases and J shed 2 bases, with 14 bases lying between them. The CDR3 has 15 residues. Germline loops: CDR1 LNHDA, CDR2 SQIVND (reference sequence).

The chain recombines TRBV12-5 with TRBJ1-3; TRBD1 might be the D (6 bases). The germline gives CDR1 LGHNT, CDR2 FRNRAP. Trimming shortened V by 5 bases and J by 3 bases, and 14 bases separated the two germline ends. The CDR3 has 15 residues. The CDR3 DNA reads TGTGCTAGTGGTCGGAATCAGGGGATTGGAAACACCATATATTTT. Encoded protein: CASGRNQGIGNTIYF.

This chain joins TRBV6-4 and TRBJ1-1, with D perhaps TRBD1 (5 bases). V lost 5 bases, J lost 1 base, and 8 bases lay in between. The V gene's germline CDR1 is MRHNA and CDR2 SNTAGT. The CDR3 runs 13 residues. The CDR3 loop is CASSQGENTEAFF. The CDR3 bases are TGTGCCAGCAGTCAGGGAGAGAACACTGAAGCTTTCTTT.

This chain connects TRBV10-3 to TRBJ1-4, with a tentative D call TRBD1 (6 bases). This CDR3 is 16 amino acids long. The V gene lost 0 bases and the J gene lost 10 bases, with 18 bases spanning the gap. Germline V gene lookup returns CDR1 ENHRY and CDR2 SYGVKD. As DNA, the CDR3 is TGTGCCATCAGTGAGTCAATAAGGGGGGCACAAGGAAAACTGTTTTTT. This translates into CAISESIRGAQGKLFF.

This chain uses TRBV6-6 with TRBJ2-1; perhaps D is TRBD1 or TRBD2 (5 bases each). This CDR3 has 15 amino acids. Between the trimmed V and J ends, which lost 6 bases and 0 bases, there was a span of 12 bases. Germline V gives CDR1 MNHNY, CDR2 SVGAGI (reference sequence). The CDR3 nucleotides read TGTGCCAGCAGGCCCGGGACGGTCTCCTACAATGAGCAGTTCTTC. It codes for CASRPGTVSYNEQFF.

The chain links TRBV25-1 to TRBJ1-5, with TRBD1 matching over 11 bases. The CDR3 contains 15 residues. The junction had 4 bases not matched to a gene; V was cut back by 5 bases and J by 4 bases. CDR1 is MGHDK and CDR2 is SYGVNS in the germline V gene. The CDR3 DNA is TGTGCCAGCAGTCCGGGACAGGGGGTTAATCAGCCCCAGCATTTT. Its translation is CASSPGQGVNQPQHF.

The CDR3 DNA is TGTGCCAGCAGCTTTCTTTCCCACGAGCAGTACTTC. Protein sequence: CASSFLSHEQYF. The V call is TRBV7-8, the J call TRBJ2-7; D is unclear. Germline loops: CDR1 SGHVS, CDR2 FQNEAQ. Trimming cost V 3 bases and J 5 bases, with 8 bases left between them. The CDR3 loop spans 12 amino acids.

The chain has TRBV27 and TRBJ2-4; D call uncertain. The germline V gene has CDR1 MNHEY and CDR2 SMNVEV (reference sequence). With 4 bases removed from V and 0 bases from J, the gap between germline ends came to 7 bases. CDR3 length equals 14 residues. CDR3 loop: CASSWSLAKNIQYF. The CDR3 DNA is TGTGCCAGCAGTTGGAGTCTAGCCAAAAACATTCAGTACTTC.

The chain recombines TRBV4-1 with TRBJ2-1; D is possibly TRBD1 (6 bases). The CDR3 totals 16 residues. Germline CDR1 and CDR2: MGHRA and YSYEKL. Trimming removed 5 bases from V and 0 bases from J, with 14 bases in between. This CDR3 is CASSKDSSNSYNEQFF. CDR3 nucleotide sequence: TGCGCCAGCAGCAAGGACAGTTCAAACTCCTACAATGAGCAGTTCTTC.

In the case of this clone: At one end, the junction sequence differs from germline, possibly due to a read error. The chain recombines TRBV6-5 with TRBJ2-7; possibly TRBD2 for D (6 bases). This CDR3 comprises 15 residues. Germline V gives CDR1 MNHEY, CDR2 SVGAGI. CDR3 protein: CASRLYKEKVSSGSF. CDR3 in DNA: TGTGCCAGCAGACTTTATAAGGAGAAGGTAAGTAGCGGCTCCTTC.

V and J are TRBV28 and TRBJ1-5; 7 bases match TRBD1. CDR1 is MDHEN and CDR2 is SYDVKM in the germline V gene. With V trimmed by 6 bases and J by 5 bases, 7 bases remained unmatched. This CDR3 has 14 residues. The CDR3 coding sequence is TGTGCCAGCAGACGAGGGGGCAAAGATCAGCCCCAGCATTTT. Encoded protein: CASRRGGKDQPQHF. Supplemented by reference TRBV28 and TRBJ1-5, the full variable domain reads DVKVTQSSRYLVKRTGEKVFLECVQDMDHENMFWYRQDPGLGLRLIYFSYDVKMKEKGDIPEGYSVSREKKERFSLILESASTNQTSMYLCASRRGGKDQPQHFGDGTRLSIL.

The V and J genes are TRBV6-1 and TRBJ2-1; 10 bases map to TRBD2. Germline trimming cut 1 base from V and 8 bases from J; bases unmatched to any gene: 8. Looked up from germline, CDR1 is MNHNS and CDR2 is SASEGT. The CDR3 covers 16 residues. The CDR3 protein is CASSEVGLAIYHEQFF. Written as DNA, the CDR3 is TGTGCCAGCAGTGAAGTGGGACTAGCGATTTATCATGAGCAGTTCTTC.

CDR3 in DNA: TGTGCCAGCAGCGTAGCTGATAGGGGGCATGGAAACACCATATATTTT. This codes for CASSVADRGHGNTIYF. The J gene is TRBJ1-3, the V gene TRBV9, with 7 nucleotides matching TRBD1. V lost 0 bases, J lost 3 bases, and 6 bases stayed unmatched. Germline CDR1 is SGDLS and CDR2 is YYNGEE. There are 16 residues in the CDR3.

In regard to this clone: Other DNA sequences from this sample encode an identical CDR3 as well. The chain has TRBV5-1 and TRBJ2-3; TRBD2 agrees at 11 bases. Germline CDR1 SGHRS, CDR2 YFSETQ. The V gene end was trimmed by 7 bases and the J gene end by 0 bases; junction bases not matched to a gene: 1. The CDR3 spans 14 residues. CDR3 nucleotide sequence: TGCGCCAGCCGGACTAGCGGGAGCACAGATACGCAGTATTTT. Protein: CASRTSGSTDTQYF.